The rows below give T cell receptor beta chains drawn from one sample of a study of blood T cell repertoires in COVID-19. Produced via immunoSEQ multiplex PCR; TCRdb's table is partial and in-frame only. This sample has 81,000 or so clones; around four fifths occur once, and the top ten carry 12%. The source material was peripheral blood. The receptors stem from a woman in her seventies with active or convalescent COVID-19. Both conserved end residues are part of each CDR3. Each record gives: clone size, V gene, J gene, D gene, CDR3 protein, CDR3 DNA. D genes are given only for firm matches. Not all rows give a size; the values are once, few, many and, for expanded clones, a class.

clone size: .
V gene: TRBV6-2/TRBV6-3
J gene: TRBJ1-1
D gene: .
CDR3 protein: CASSLTTGTEAFF
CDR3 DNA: TGTGCCAGCAGCCTAACAACGGGCACTGAAGCTTTCTTT

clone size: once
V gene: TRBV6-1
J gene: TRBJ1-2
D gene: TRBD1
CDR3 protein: CASRLSGQGESGYTF
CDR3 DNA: TGTGCCAGCCGGTTATCGGGACAGGGGGAATCTGGCTACACCTTC

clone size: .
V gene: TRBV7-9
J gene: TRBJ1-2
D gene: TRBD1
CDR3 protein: CASSLDGTGFGYTF
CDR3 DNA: TGTGCCAGCAGCTTAGATGGGACAGGGTTTGGCTACACCTTC

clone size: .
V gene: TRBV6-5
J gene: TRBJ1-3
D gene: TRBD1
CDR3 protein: CASSDRGFGNTIYF
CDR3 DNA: TGTGCCAGCAGCGACAGGGGTTTTGGAAACACCATATATTTT

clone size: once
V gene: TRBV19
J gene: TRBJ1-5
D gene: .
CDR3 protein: CASSMGGQTSNQPQHF
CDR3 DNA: TGTGCCAGTAGTATGGGAGGCCAGACGAGCAATCAGCCCCAGCATTTT

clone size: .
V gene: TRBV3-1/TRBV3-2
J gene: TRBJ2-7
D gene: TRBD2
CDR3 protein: CASSPSRTSGDSYEQYF
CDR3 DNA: TGTGCCAGCAGCCCATCGCGGACTAGCGGGGACTCCTACGAGCAGTACTTC

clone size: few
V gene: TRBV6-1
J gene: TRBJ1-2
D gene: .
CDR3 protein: CASSEDGRGILGYTF
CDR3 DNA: TGTGCCAGCAGTGAAGATGGGCGGGGTATCCTCGGCTACACCTTC

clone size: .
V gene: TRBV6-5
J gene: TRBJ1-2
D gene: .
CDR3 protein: CASSSPSLAYGYTF
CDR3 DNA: TGTGCCAGCAGTTCCCCGAGCCTAGCTTATGGCTACACCTTC

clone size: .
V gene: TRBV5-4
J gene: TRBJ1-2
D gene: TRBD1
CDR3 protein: CASSLGGTGGVYGYTF
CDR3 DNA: TGTGCCAGCAGCTTGGGAGGGACAGGGGGCGTCTATGGCTACACCTTC

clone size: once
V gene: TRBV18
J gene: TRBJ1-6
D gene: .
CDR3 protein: CASSPRTENSPLHF
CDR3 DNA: TGTGCCAGCTCACCAAGAACAGAAAATTCACCCCTCCACTTT

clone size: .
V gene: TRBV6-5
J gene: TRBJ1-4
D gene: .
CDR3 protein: CASSQGFFNEKLFF
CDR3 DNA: TGTGCCAGCAGTCAGGGATTCTTTAATGAAAAACTGTTTTTT

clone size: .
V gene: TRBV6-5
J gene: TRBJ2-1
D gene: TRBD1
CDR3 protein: CATYSGTAKYNEQFF
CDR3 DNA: TGTGCCACCTACTCCGGGACAGCAAAATACAATGAGCAGTTCTTC

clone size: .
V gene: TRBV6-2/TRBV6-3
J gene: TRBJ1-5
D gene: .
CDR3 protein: CASSYRFKAGDQPQHF
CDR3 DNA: TGTGCCAGCAGTTACCGGTTTAAGGCCGGGGATCAGCCCCAGCATTTT

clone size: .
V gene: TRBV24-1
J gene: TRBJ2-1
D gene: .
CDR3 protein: CATSDSSVNEQFF
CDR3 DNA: TGTGCCACCAGTGATTCGTCAGTCAATGAGCAGTTCTTC

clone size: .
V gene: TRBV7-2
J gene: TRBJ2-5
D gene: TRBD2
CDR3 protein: CASRRRGSGGARETQYF
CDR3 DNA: TGTGCCAGCAGGAGGAGGGGCAGCGGGGGGGCGCGGGAGACCCAGTACTTC

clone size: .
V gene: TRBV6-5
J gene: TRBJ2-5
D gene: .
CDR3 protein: CASRDTGTETQYF
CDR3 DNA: TGTGCCAGCAGGGACACAGGGACGGAGACCCAGTACTTC

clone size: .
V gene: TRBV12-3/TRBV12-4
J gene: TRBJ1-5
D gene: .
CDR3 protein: CASSLDTDQPQHF
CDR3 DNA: TGTGCCAGCAGTTTAGACACCGATCAGCCCCAGCATTTT

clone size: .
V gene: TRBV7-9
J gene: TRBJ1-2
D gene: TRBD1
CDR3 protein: CASSLEGQGRGYTF
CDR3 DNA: TGTGCCAGCAGCTTAGAGGGACAGGGGCGCGGCTACACCTTC

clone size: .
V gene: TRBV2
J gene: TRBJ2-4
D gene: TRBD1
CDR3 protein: CASSEPLTGADIQYF
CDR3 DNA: TGTGCCAGCAGCGAGCCCCTCACAGGGGCGGACATTCAGTACTTC

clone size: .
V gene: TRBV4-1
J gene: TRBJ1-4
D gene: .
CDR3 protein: CASWDKKLFF
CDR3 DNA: TGCGCCAGTTGGGACAAAAAACTGTTTTTT

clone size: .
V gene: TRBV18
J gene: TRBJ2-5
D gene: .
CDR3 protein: CASSPPEGLETQYF
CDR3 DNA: TGTGCCAGCTCACCACCGGAGGGGCTGGAGACCCAGTACTTC

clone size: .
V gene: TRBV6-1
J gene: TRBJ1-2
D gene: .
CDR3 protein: CASSEYRTGYGYTF
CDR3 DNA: TGTGCCAGCAGTGAATACAGGACGGGCTATGGCTACACCTTC

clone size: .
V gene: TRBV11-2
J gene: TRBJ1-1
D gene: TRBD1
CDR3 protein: CASSLGGQGIAEAFF
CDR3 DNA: TGTGCCAGCAGCTTAGGTGGACAGGGTATCGCTGAAGCTTTCTTT

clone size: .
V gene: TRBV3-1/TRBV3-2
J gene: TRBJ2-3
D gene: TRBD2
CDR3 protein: CASSQRGKDTQYF
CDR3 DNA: TGTGCCAGCAGCCAGCGGGGGAAAGATACGCAGTATTTT

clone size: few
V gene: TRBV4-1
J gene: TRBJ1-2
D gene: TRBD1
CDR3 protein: CASSQDYRNRGDYGYTF
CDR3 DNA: TGCGCCAGCAGCCAAGATTACCGAAACAGGGGCGACTATGGCTACACCTTC

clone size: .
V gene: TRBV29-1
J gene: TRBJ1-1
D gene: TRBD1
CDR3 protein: CSVSTGGWDTEAFF
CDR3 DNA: TGCAGCGTCTCAACAGGGGGCTGGGACACTGAAGCTTTCTTT

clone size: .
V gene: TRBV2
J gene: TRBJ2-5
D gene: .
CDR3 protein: CASSGPLQETQYF
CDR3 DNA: TGTGCCAGCAGTGGTCCCTTGCAAGAGACCCAGTACTTC

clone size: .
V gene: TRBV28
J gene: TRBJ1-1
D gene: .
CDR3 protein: CASRLGGTEAFF
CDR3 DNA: TGTGCCAGCAGACTGGGGGGCACTGAAGCTTTCTTT

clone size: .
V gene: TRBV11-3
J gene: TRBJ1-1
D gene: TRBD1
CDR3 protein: CASSAGQGQAFF
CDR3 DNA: TGTGCCAGCAGCGCGGGACAGGGCCAAGCTTTCTTT

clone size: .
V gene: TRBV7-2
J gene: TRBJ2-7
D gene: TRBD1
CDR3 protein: CASSLLDRGWEQYF
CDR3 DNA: TGTGCCAGCAGCCTACTAGACAGGGGTTGGGAGCAGTACTTC

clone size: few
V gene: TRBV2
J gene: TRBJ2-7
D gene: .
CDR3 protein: CASSEALRGRGGEQYF
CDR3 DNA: TGTGCCAGCAGTGAAGCGCTTCGTGGCAGGGGTGGTGAGCAGTACTTC

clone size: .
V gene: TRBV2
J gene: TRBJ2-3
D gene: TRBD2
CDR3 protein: CASSLRGGYGDTQYF
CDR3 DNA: TGTGCCAGCAGTTTGCGGGGGGGCTACGGGGATACGCAGTATTTT

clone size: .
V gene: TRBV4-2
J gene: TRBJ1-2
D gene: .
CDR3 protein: CASSPKLAGYGYTF
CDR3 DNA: TGTGCCAGCAGCCCCAAGTTGGCAGGCTATGGCTACACCTTC

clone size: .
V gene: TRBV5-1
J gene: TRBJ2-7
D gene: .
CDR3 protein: CASSLDPGYEQYF
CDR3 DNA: TGCGCCAGCAGCTTGGACCCGGGCTACGAGCAGTACTTC

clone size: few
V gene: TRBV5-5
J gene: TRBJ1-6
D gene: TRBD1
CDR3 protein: CASSLELGTGVYHSPLHF
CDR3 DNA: TGTGCCAGCAGCCTAGAGTTAGGGACAGGGGTTTACCATTCACCCCTCCACTTT

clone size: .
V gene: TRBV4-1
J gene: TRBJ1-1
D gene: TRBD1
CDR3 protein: CASSLARTGLPTEAFF
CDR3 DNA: TGCGCCAGCAGCCTAGCCCGGACAGGGCTACCCACTGAAGCTTTCTTT

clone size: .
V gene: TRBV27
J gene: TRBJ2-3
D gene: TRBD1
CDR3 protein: CASSSPSRDREDTQYF
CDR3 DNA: TGTGCCAGCAGTTCACCGTCCCGGGACAGGGAAGATACGCAGTATTTT

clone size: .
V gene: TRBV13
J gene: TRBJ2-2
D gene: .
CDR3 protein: CASSLTPGELFF
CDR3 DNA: TGTGCCAGCAGCTTAACTCCCGGGGAGCTGTTTTTT

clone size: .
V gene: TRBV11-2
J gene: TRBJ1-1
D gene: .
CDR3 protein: CASSPSPRNTEAFF
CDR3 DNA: TGTGCCAGCAGCCCCTCCCCGCGAAACACTGAAGCTTTCTTT

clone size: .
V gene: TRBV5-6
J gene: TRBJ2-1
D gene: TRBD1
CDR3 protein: CASSTGVNEQFF
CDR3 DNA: TGTGCCAGCAGCACAGGGGTCAATGAGCAGTTCTTC

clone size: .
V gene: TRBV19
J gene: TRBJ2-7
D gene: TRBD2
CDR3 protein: CASSIEAGPSYEQYF
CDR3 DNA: TGTGCCAGTAGTATAGAAGCGGGGCCCTCTTACGAGCAGTACTTC

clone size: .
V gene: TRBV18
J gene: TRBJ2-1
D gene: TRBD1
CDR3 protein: CASSPWTGSNEQFF
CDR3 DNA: TGTGCCAGCTCACCATGGACAGGGTCAAATGAGCAGTTCTTC

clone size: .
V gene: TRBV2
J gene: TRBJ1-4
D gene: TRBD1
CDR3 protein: CASSERTGYEKLFF
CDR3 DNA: TGTGCCAGCAGTGAAAGGACAGGCTATGAAAAACTGTTTTTT

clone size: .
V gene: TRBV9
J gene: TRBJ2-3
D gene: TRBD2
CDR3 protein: CASSATSSLDTQYF
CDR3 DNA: TGTGCCAGCAGCGCGACTAGCTCGTTAGATACGCAGTATTTT

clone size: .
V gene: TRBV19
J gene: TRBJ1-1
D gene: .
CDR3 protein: CASTENGVNTEAFF
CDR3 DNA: TGTGCCAGTACTGAGAATGGTGTGAACACTGAAGCTTTCTTT

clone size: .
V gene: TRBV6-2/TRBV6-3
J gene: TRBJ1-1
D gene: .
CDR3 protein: CASSYALTNTEAFF
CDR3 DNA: TGTGCCAGCAGTTATGCTCTTACTAACACTGAAGCTTTCTTT

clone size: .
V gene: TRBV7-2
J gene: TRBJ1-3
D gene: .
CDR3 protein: CASSPGGDSGNTIYF
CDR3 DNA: TGTGCCAGCAGCCCCGGGGGGGACTCTGGAAACACCATATATTTT

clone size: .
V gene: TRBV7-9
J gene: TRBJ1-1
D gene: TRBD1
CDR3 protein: CASSPWTGGAKTEAFF
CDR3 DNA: TGTGCCAGCAGCCCCTGGACAGGGGGCGCGAAAACTGAAGCTTTCTTT

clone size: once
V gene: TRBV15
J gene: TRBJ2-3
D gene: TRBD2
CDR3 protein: CATRPTSGGPSTDTQYF
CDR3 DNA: TGTGCCACCAGACCGACTAGCGGGGGGCCGAGCACAGATACGCAGTATTTT